The T cell receptor (beta chain) under discussion was sequenced for a study of T cell responses to AZD1222 COVID-19 vaccine. Profiled with immunoSEQ multiplex PCR; TCRdb holds only in-frame clones, not every one. The sample consists of 95,000 to 100,000 clones, about 81% of them appearing once. V was pared by 2 bases and J by 6 bases, with 11 bases between. The CDR3 runs 14 residues. The germline V gene encodes CDR1 MNHEY and CDR2 SMNVEV (reference sequence). Researchers grouped second doses given at about 4 or about 12 weeks into one pool. As for this clone: Its antigen is unidentified.

Study conclusions and caveats: Nearly half of unique spike-specific TCRs reportedly avoided B.1.351 and B.1.1.7 mutated regions.

The TCR comes from an adult who received the AZD1222 COVID-19 vaccine. The sequencing used peripheral blood, collected 28 days after the second AZD1222 dose. This chain joins TRBV27 and TRBJ2-1; D not resolved. CDR3 DNA sequence: TGTGCCAGCAGTTTAGAGAGGACCACCAATGAGCAGTTCTTC. Translated: CASSLERTTNEQFF.